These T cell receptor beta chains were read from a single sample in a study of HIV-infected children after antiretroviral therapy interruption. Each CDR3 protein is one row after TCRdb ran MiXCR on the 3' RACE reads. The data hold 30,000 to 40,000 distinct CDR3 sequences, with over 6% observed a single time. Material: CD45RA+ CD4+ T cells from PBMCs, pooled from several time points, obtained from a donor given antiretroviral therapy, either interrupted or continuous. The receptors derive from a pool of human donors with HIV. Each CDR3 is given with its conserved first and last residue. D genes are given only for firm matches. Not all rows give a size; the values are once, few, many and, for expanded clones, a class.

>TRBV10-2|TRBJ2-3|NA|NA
TGCGCCACGACCACCAGCAGGGTCCGGGATACGCAGTATTTT
CATTTSRVRDTQYF
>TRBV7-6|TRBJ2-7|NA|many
TGTGCCAGCAGCTCCTGGGAAGACGAGCAGTACTTC
CASSSWEDEQYF
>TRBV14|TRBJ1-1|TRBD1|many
TGTGCCAGCAGCCTCCGACAGGGTGCGTGGGACACTGAAGCTTTCTTT
CASSLRQGAWDTEAFF
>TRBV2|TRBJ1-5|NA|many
TGTGCCAGCAGTGGGGAGGTACAGGGTTTGCGTCAGCCCCAGCATTTT
CASSGEVQGLRQPQHF
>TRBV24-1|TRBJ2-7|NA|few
TGTGCCACCAGTGACGCCGGGAACTCCTACGAGCAGTACTTC
CATSDAGNSYEQYF
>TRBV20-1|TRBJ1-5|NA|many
TGCAGTGCTAGAGATCGATCGGGGAATCAGCCCCAGCATTTT
CSARDRSGNQPQHF
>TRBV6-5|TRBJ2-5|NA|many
TGTGCCAGCGAATCCCGGGGAGAGAAAGAGACCCAGTACTTC
CASESRGEKETQYF
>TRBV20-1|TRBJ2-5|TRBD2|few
TGCAGTGCACCGACTCTAGCGGGAGGTTGGGAGACCCAGTACTTC
CSAPTLAGGWETQYF
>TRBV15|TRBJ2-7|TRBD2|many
TGTGCCACCAGCAACGGGGGGGTTATGAGGCGGGAGGGCCGTTACGAGCAGTACTTC
CATSNGGVMRREGRYEQYF
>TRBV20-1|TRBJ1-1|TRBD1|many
TGCAGTGCTCCTCCGCGGGACAGGGGCCTAAGGAACACTGAAGCTTTCTTT
CSAPPRDRGLRNTEAFF
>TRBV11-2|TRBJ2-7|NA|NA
TGTGCCAGCAGCTTAGTTTCCTACGAGCAGTACTTC
CASSLVSYEQYF
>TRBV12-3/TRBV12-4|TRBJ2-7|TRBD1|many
TGTGCCAGCAGTTTGGGACAGGGGCTTCTCGAGCAGTACTTC
CASSLGQGLLEQYF
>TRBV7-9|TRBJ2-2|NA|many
TGTGCCAGCAGCTTAAAGGACTCCGGGGAGCTGTTTTTT
CASSLKDSGELFF
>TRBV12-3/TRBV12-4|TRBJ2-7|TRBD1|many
TGTGCCAGCAGCCAGGGACAGGGGAGAGAACAGTACTTC
CASSQGQGREQYF
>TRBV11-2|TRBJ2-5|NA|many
TGTGCCAGCAGCTTAGGATTGTATACTGACCAAGAGACCCAGTACTTC
CASSLGLYTDQETQYF
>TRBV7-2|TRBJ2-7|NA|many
TGTGCCAGCGGATACAGGGAATTAAACTACGAGCAGTACTTC
CASGYRELNYEQYF
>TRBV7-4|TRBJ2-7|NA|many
TGTGCCAGCAGCTTAGTGACCAGGTACGAGCAGTACTTC
CASSLVTRYEQYF
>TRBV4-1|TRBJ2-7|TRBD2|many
TGCGCCAGCAGCCAAGGCTTAGGACTAGCGGGAGTTACCTACGAGCAGTACTTC
CASSQGLGLAGVTYEQYF
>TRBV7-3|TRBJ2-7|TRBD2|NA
TGTGCCAGCAGCTTAACTAGCGGGAGGGCCTACGAGCAGTACTTC
CASSLTSGRAYEQYF
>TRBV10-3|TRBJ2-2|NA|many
TGTGCCATCACCTACAGCGGGGAGCTGTTTTTT
CAITYSGELFF
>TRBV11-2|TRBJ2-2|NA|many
TGTGCCAGCAGCTTAGTCCCGGCCGGGGAGCTGTTTTTT
CASSLVPAGELFF
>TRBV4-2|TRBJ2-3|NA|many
TGTGCCAGCAGCCAAGATGGGGACTGGGGTCACACCTTGTACTTT
CASSQDGDWGHTLYF
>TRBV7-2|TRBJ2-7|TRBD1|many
TGTGCCAGCAGCTTCAGGGACAGGGGGTCTTACGAGCAGTACTTC
CASSFRDRGSYEQYF
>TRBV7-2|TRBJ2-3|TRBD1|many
TGTGCCAGCAGCCGCCGGGACAGGGTCACAGATACGCAGTATTTT
CASSRRDRVTDTQYF
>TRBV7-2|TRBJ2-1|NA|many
TGTGCCAGCAGTATATTCTGGGGGGCGGATGAGCAGTTCTTC
CASSIFWGADEQFF
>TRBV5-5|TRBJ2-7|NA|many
NA
CASSLVSGPGNYEQYF
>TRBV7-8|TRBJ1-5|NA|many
TGTGCCAGCAGCTTAGGACAGCTCAGCCTTCCCCAGCATTTT
CASSLGQLSLPQHF
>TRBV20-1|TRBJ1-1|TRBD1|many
TGCAGTGCGCCCGACAGGGGGGGGTCAGGCACTGAAGCTTTCTTT
CSAPDRGGSGTEAFF
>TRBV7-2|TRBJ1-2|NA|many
TGTGCCAGCAGTTCACCCGCTAAGGGTGTCTATGGCTACACCTTC
CASSSPAKGVYGYTF
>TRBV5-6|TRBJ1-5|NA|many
TGTGCCAGCAGCGGTGGACCGGAGTTGACTCAGCCCCAGCATTTT
CASSGGPELTQPQHF
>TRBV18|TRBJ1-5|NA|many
TGTGCCAGCTCACCACGTGGGGGAAGCAATCAGCCCCAGCATTTT
CASSPRGGSNQPQHF
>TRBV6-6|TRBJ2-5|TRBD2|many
TGTGCCAGCGGTGATGCGGGGGGGCGCCAAGACACCCAGTACTTT
CASGDAGGRQDTQYF
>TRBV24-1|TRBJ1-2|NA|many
TGTGCCACCAGGACAGACCCCTATGGCTACACCTTC
CATRTDPYGYTF
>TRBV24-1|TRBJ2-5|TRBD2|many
TGTGCCACCAGTGAGCTAATAGCGGGGACCCACCAAGAGACCCAGTACTTC
CATSELIAGTHQETQYF
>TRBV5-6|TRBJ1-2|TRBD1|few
TGTGCCAGCAGCCCTGGGACAGGATCCACCTTC
CASSPGTGSTF
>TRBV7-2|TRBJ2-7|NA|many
TGTGCCAGCAGCTTAGAACTGTTATACGAGCAGTACTTC
CASSLELLYEQYF
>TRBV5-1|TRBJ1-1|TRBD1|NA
TGCGCCAGCAGCTTGGTGACAGGGGGTCCCTCTGAAGCTTTCTTT
CASSLVTGGPSEAFF
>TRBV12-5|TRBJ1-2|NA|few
TGTGCTAGTGGTTTGGTCAGAACAGGGAGGAATGGCTACACCTTC
CASGLVRTGRNGYTF
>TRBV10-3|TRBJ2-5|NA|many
TGTGCCAGCGGTGAGGACTGGGGGCAAGACACCCAGTACTTT
CASGEDWGQDTQYF
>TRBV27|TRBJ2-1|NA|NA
NA
CASSSSGTGIIHEQFF
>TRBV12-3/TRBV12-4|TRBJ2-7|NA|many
TGTGCCAGCAGTCTCGCCCCGGGTCAGGGAAGCTACGAGCAGTACTTC
CASSLAPGQGSYEQYF
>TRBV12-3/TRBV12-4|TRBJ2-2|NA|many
TGTGCCAGCAGAACCGACAGGCCGAACACCGGGGAGCTGTTTTTT
CASRTDRPNTGELFF